The subject of this entry is one TCR beta chain. Its binding antigen is unknown. Its ends do not fully match the called genes, so a read error is possible. These data are taken from a study of OX40 agonist ivuxolimab in advanced cancers. The study in broad terms: The costimulatory receptor OX40 (CD134) was targeted by ivuxolimab, a fully human IgG2 agonistic monoclonal antibody. Intravenous ivuxolimab was administered to patients every 2 weeks at six dose levels: 0.01, 0.1, 0.3, 1.5, 3 and 10 mg/kg. Of the roughly 54 dose-escalation patients, hepatocellular carcinoma was present in 19, melanoma in roughly 15, renal cell carcinoma in 9 and head and neck cancer in 9. The dose-escalation cohort was roughly 80% male with a mean age of approximately 60 years, ranging from roughly 20 to 80. Patients were allowed to have had prior anti-PD-1, anti-PD-L1 or anti-CTLA-4 therapy, and approximately 39% of the dose-escalation patients had been treated with checkpoint inhibitors. Partial responses were achieved by three dose-escalation patients, of whom one had hepatocellular carcinoma and two had cutaneous melanoma. Peripheral TCRbeta sequencing aimed to test whether ivuxolimab altered TCR sequence diversity and caused clonal T-cell expansion. The paper reports the monotherapy dose-escalation portion (N of about 51 patients) of the phase I ivuxolimab trial. Broader findings and caveats from the paper: In the 0.1-3.0 mg/kg groups, partial responders had among the lowest normalized peripheral clonal expansion, particularly in CD8+ T cells. Low levels of normalized T-cell clonal expansion were also seen in some patients who did not respond. Which antigens the clonally expanded peripheral T cells were specific for was not determined. After ivuxolimab, expanded clones were on average more numerous among CD8+ T cells than among CD4+ T cells. At doses of 0.1 to 3.0 mg/kg, clonal expansion of both CD4+ and CD8+ T cells in blood was seen between baseline and week 6.

The trial excluded patients who had a history of autoimmune disease or were on systemic immunosuppression. In every dose cohort, peripheral blood was drawn for TCR sequencing at baseline, cycle 4 day 1, and cycle 7 day 1. Samples were obtained from an open-label, multicenter, first-in-human phase I dose-escalation trial of ivuxolimab. Adults with locally advanced or metastatic head and neck squamous cell, hepatocellular, melanoma or renal cell carcinoma were enrolled in the trial. Before TCR sequencing, CD4+ T cells and CD8+ T cells from peripheral blood were sorted into separate populations. There are 15 amino acids in the CDR3, from cysteine to phenylalanine inclusive. Kept here is only the CDR3 DNA, which spans 45 bases and is read in frame from base 1. Based on the germline V gene (reference sequence), the CDR1 and CDR2 sequences are SSHAT and FNYEAQ. To sequence the TCRbeta CDR3 region, genomic DNA was isolated from the sorted cells. TCRbeta CDR3 regions were sequenced using the immunoSEQ Assay. TCRdb obtained this table from immuneACCESS and retained in-frame rearrangements with V and J assigned. These tables miss some clones; where compared with another copy, unresolved V genes account for less than half of the shortfall, and the remainder is unexplained. The sample data list about 54,000 clones, and approximately 91% of these were observed just once. Of the sample, around 12% falls within the top ten clones.

The chain is encoded by TRBV7-7 joined to TRBJ2-1; 8 bases in the middle match TRBD2. Sequenced here: CD4+ or CD8+ T cells sorted from blood, sampled in a trial of the OX40 agonist ivuxolimab. The TCR was taken from an adult with an advanced solid tumor such as melanoma, head and neck, liver or kidney cancer. The CDR3: CASSLDGGAYNEQFF. The DNA sequence is as follows: TGTGCTAGCAGCTTAGACGGGGGGGCCTACAATGAGCAGTTCTTC.